The 9 T cell receptor beta chains given below trace back to one sample, sequenced in a study of OX40 agonist ivuxolimab in advanced cancers. The repertoire was sequenced with immunoSEQ multiplex PCR; TCRdb's copy has only in-frame clones and lacks some. Here the sample spans tens of thousands of clones, over 75% being singletons. The sample consisted of CD4+ or CD8+ T cells sorted from blood, taken in a trial of the OX40 agonist ivuxolimab. The origin of the receptors is an adult with an advanced solid tumor such as melanoma, head and neck, liver or kidney cancer.

The chain recombines TRBV14 with TRBJ2-1, with D possibly called TRBD1 or TRBD2 (7 bases each). V lost 3 bases, J lost 5 bases, and 17 bases lay in between. The CDR3 spans 16 residues. The germline V gene has CDR1 SGHDN and CDR2 FVKESK. CDR3 sequence (DNA): TGTGCCAGCAGCCACCTACAGGGGACTAAGGACAATGAGCAGTTCTTC. Protein: CASSHLQGTKDNEQFF.

The rearrangement links TRBV19 to TRBJ2-5; D remains ambiguous. The DNA end is a closer match to TRBJ2-7, so the J assignment may be wrong. CDR1 is LNHDA, CDR2 SQIVND, per germline (reference sequence). CDR3 size: 13 residues. The CDR3 DNA reads as TGTGCCAGTAGTCCCGACATCTCCTACGAGCAGTACTTC. It translates to CASSPDISYEQYF.

The rearrangement links TRBV7-6 to TRBJ2-5, with TRBD1 matching 7 bases. Germline V gene lookup returns CDR1 SGHVS and CDR2 FNYEAQ. The CDR3 is 18 amino acids. Trimming took 1 base from V and 1 from J; bases not matched to a gene: 12. The CDR3: CASSLDIDPGQAQETQYF. CDR3 nucleotides: TGTGCCAGCAGCTTAGACATCGACCCTGGACAGGCCCAAGAGACCCAGTACTTC.

V and J are TRBV5-1 and TRBJ1-2; no definite D call. In germline, CDR1 is SGHRS, CDR2 YFSETQ. V was clipped by 4 bases and J by 6 bases, with 10 bases between them. The CDR3 contains 12 residues. The CDR3 bases are TGCGCCAGCAGCCTAGACGCCGATGGCTACACCTTC. Protein: CASSLDADGYTF.

V gene TRBV10-3 combines with J gene TRBJ2-1; 9 bases fit TRBD2. This CDR3 has 16 residues. Germline values: CDR1 ENHRY, CDR2 SYGVKD. The trim removed 2 bases at V and 2 bases at J, leaving 4 bases unmatched. CDR3 sequence: CAISELASGTYNEQFF. CDR3 bases: TGTGCCATCAGTGAGCTGGCTAGCGGGACCTACAATGAGCAGTTCTTC.

The gene calls are TRBV5-1 and TRBJ2-3, with a weak D call TRBD2 (5 bases). The CDR3 has 15 residues. Germline CDR1 is SGHRS and CDR2 is YFSETQ. Trimming took 2 bases from V and 0 from J, leaving 10 bases between them. The CDR3 nucleotides read TGCGCCAGCAGCTTCCCCGGAGGTAGCACAGATACGCAGTATTTT. Translating gives CASSFPGGSTDTQYF.

The chain is built from TRBV5-1 and TRBJ1-2; D may be TRBD1 (5 bases). CDR1 and CDR2 (germline): SGHRS, YFSETQ. The length of the CDR3 is 14 residues. Trimming cost V 5 bases and J 4 bases, with 15 bases left between them. The chain's CDR3 is CASRYRTASYGYTF. The CDR3 DNA follows: TGCGCCAGCAGATACAGGACGGCTAGCTATGGCTACACCTTC.

With regard to this clone: The limits of the CDR3 on the DNA are not certain, so only TCRdb's listed CDR3 is given. The chain employs TRBV7-7 and TRBJ2-1; TRBD2 was called by the table and not checked on the DNA. The CDR3 has 18 amino acids, counting both end residues. CDR1 and CDR2 (germline): SSHAT, FNYEAQ (reference sequence). CDR3 residues: CASSFGPGKKRDHNEQFF.

The table lists this clone with a few counts. This chain joins TRBV25-1 and TRBJ1-2, with D possibly being TRBD1 (5 bases). V lost 9 bases to trimming and J lost 8 bases, with 19 bases between them. CDR3 length equals 13 residues. Germline-derived CDR1 and CDR2 are MGHDK and SYGVNS. The CDR3 reads CASTSQGTRGYTF. The CDR3 nucleotides read TGTGCCAGTACCTCCCAGGGAACGAGGGGCTACACCTTC.